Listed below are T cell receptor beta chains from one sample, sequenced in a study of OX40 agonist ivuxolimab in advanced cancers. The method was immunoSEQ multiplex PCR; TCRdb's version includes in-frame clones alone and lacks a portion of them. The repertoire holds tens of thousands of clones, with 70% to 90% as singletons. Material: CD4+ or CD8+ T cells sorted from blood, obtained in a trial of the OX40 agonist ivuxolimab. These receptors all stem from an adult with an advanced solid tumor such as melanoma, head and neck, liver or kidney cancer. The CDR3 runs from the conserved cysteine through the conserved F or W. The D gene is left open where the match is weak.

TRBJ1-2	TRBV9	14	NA	TGTGCCAGCAGCGGGCCGCAGGGTCCCCTTGGCTACACCTTC	CASSGPQGPLGYTF
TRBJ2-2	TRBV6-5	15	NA	TGTGCCAGCAGTTACATTGGAGAGACAACCGGGGAGCTGTTTTTT	CASSYIGETTGELFF
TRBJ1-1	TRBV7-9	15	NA	TGTGCCAGCAGCTTAGAACGGACACCGAACACTGAAGCTTTCTTT	CASSLERTPNTEAFF
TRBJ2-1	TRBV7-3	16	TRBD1	TGTGCCAGCAGCCTAATGGGGGCCGGGACAGGGGATGAGCAGTTCTTC	CASSLMGAGTGDEQFF
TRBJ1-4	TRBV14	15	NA	TGTGCCAGCAGCGAACCGTGGGGGCGTAATGAAAAACTGTTTTTT	CASSEPWGRNEKLFF
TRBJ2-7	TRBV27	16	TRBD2	TGTGCCAGCAGTCCCCTTAGCGGGAGCGCCTCCTACGAGCAGTACTTC	CASSPLSGSASYEQYF
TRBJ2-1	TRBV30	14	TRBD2	TGTGCCTGGAGTAGCGGGAGTATGTACAATGAGCAGTTCTTC	CAWSSGSMYNEQFF
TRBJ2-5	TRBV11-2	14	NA	TGTGCCAGCAGCTTGGTTGGGGGCCAAGAGACCCAGTACTTC	CASSLVGGQETQYF
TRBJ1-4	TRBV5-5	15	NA	TGTGCCAGCAGCGTTTCGGGGGGAAAAGACGAAAAACTGTTTTTT	CASSVSGGKDEKLFF
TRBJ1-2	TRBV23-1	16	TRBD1	TGCGCCAGCAGACAGGGGGGGAAACCCAGCCGTAATGGCTACACCTTC	CASRQGGKPSRNGYTF
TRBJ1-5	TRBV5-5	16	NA	TGTGCCAGCAGCTCCCGGCTGGGGATGGAGAATCAGCCCCAGCATTTT	CASSSRLGMENQPQHF
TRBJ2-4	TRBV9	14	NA	TGTGCCAGCAGCGTAGGGCTAGCCAAAAACATTCAGTACTTC	CASSVGLAKNIQYF